What follows are 5 T cell receptor beta chains derived from one specimen sequenced in a study of T cells in Graves' hyperthyroidism and ophthalmopathy. Amplified TCR beta CDR3 regions derived from RNA transcripts. During a first-round RT-PCR of the TCR CDR3, the HTBI primer set was used. MiXCR was run by TCRdb on the multiplex PCR reads, yielding one entry per CDR3 protein. The sample holds more than 550,000 distinct CDR3 sequences, 45% seen once. The sample taken for sequencing was peripheral blood or thyroid tissue (not recorded which). These receptors came from an adult man with Graves' disease, either hyperthyroidism or ophthalmopathy (not recorded which).

The CDR3 DNA reads TGTGCCAGCAGCCCCCCCGGGACATGGAATTCACCCCTCCACTTT. Translated, it gives CASSPPGTWNSPLHF. The chain combines TRBV7-9 with TRBJ1-6; D is possibly TRBD1 (6 bases). Germline CDR1 is SEHNR and CDR2 is FQNEAQ (reference sequence). Trimming removed 5 bases from V and 7 bases from J, with 15 bases in between. This CDR3 contains 15 residues.

This clonotype has just a few counts. The chain is built from TRBV9 and TRBJ2-7; D perhaps matches TRBD2 (5 bases). The CDR3 consists of 14 residues. The V gene's germline CDR1 is SGDLS and CDR2 YYNGEE. Trimming stripped 0 bases from V and 2 bases from J, with 9 bases between. The CDR3 DNA follows: TGTGCCAGCAGCGTAGCGGGATCCACCTACGAGCAGTACTTC. As protein: CASSVAGSTYEQYF.

This rearrangement joins TRBV5-1 to TRBJ1-4; D unclear. The V gene's germline CDR1 is SGHRS and CDR2 YFSETQ. Trimming stripped 2 bases from V and 3 bases from J, with 8 bases between. The CDR3 sequence is 14 residues long. DNA for the CDR3: TGCGCCAGCAGCTTCCAGTCCCCTAATGAAAAACTGTTTTTT. Translating it yields CASSFQSPNEKLFF.

The rearrangement joins TRBV19 to TRBJ1-1; possible D gene TRBD1, 5 bases. This CDR3 region has 13 residues. In germline, CDR1 is LNHDA, CDR2 SQIVND (reference sequence). The ends were cut back, 4 bases at V and 8 bases at J, with 14 bases in the middle. The CDR3 DNA is TGTGCCAGTAGTAAGTACGCGGGGACCGAAGCTTTCTTT. Its translation: CASSKYAGTEAFF.

Notes on this clonotype: A read error may account for a junction end that differs from germline. The rearrangement uses TRBV20-1 and TRBJ2-5; a possible D gene is TRBD1 (5 bases). The CDR3 is 13 residues long. Looked up from germline, CDR1 is DFQATT and CDR2 is SNEGSKA (reference sequence). DNA of the CDR3: TGCAGTGCTAGAGGGCGGACACAAGAGGCCCAGTACTTC. This codes for CSARGRTQEAQYF.